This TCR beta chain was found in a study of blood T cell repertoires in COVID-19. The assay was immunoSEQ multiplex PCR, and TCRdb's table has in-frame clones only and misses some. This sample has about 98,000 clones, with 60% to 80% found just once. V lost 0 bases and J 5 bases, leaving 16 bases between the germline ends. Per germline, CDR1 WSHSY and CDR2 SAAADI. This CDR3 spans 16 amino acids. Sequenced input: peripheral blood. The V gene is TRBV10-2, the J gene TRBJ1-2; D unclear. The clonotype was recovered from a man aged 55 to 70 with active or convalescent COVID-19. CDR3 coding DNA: TGCGCCAGCAGTGAGTCGGTAGCGACTCTAAGATATGGCTACACCTTC. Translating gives CASSESVATLRYGYTF.